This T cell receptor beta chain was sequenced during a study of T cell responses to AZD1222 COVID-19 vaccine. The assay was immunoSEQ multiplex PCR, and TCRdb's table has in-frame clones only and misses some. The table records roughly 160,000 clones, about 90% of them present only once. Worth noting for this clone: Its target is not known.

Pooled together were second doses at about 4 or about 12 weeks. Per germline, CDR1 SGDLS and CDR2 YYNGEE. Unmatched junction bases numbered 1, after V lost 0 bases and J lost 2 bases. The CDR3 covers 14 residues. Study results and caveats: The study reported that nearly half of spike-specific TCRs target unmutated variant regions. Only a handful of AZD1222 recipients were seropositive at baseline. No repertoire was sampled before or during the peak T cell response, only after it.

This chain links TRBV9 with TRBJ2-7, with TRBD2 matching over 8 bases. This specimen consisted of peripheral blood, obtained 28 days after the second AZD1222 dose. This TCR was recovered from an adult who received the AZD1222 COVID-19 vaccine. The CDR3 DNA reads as TGTGCCAGCAGCGTAGCGGGGGGGCCCTACGAGCAGTACTTC. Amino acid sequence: CASSVAGGPYEQYF.